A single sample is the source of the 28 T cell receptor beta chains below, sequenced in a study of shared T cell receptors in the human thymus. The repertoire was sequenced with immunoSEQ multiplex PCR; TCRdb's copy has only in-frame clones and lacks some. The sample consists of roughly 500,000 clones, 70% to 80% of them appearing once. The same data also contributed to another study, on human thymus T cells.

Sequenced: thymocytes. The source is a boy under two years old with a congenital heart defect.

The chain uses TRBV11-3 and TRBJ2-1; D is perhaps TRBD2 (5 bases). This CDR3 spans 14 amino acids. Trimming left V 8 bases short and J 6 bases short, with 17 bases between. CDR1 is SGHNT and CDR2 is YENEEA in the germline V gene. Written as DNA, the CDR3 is TGTGCCAGCCTAGCTGGACGCCCGAGCAATGAGCAGTTCTTC. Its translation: CASLAGRPSNEQFF. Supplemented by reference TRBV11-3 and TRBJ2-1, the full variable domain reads EAGVVQSPRYKIIEKKQPVAFWCNPISGHNTLYWYLQNLGQGPELLIRYENEEAVDDSQLPKDRFSAERLKGVDSTLKIQPAELGDSAVYLCASLAGRPSNEQFFGPGTRLTVL.

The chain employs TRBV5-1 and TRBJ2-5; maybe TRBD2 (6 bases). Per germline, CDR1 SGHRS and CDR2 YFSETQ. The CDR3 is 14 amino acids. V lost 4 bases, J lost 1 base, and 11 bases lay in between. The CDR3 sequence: CASSIGTGQETQYF. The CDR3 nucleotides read TGCGCCAGCAGCATCGGGACTGGCCAAGAGACCCAGTACTTC.

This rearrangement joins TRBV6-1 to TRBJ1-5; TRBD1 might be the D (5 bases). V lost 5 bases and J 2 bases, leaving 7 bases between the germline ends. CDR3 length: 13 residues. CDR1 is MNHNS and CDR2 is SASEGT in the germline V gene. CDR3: CASSPGRNQPQHF. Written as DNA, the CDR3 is TGTGCCAGCAGTCCAGGGCGCAATCAGCCCCAGCATTTT.

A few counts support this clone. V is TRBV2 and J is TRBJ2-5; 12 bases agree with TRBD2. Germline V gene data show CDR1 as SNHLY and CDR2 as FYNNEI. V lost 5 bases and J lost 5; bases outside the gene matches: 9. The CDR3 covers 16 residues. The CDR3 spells CASSTRLAGDQETQYF. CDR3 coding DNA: TGTGCCAGCAGTACACGACTAGCGGGAGATCAGGAGACCCAGTACTTC.

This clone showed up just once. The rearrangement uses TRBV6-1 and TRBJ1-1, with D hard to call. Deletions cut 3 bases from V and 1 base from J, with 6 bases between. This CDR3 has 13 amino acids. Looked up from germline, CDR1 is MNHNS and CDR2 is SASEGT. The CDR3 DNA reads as TGTGCCAGCAGTGATTTCCAGAACACTGAAGCTTTCTTT. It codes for CASSDFQNTEAFF.

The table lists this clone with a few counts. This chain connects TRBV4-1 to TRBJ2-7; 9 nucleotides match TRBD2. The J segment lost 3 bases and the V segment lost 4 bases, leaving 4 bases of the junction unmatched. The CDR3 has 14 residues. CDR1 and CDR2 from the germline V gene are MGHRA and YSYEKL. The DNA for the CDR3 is TGCGCCAGCAGCCTGGGGACTAGCAGCTACGAGCAGTACTTC. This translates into CASSLGTSSYEQYF.

CDR3 DNA sequence: TGTGCCAGTAGTATAGAAAAGGGGAGGCAAGAGACCCAGTACTTC. It is translated as CASSIEKGRQETQYF. The genes are TRBV19 and TRBJ2-5; D perhaps matches TRBD2 (6 bases). Germline CDR1 LNHDA, CDR2 SQIVND (reference sequence). This CDR3 comprises 15 residues. V was pared by 0 bases and J by 2 bases, with 10 bases between.

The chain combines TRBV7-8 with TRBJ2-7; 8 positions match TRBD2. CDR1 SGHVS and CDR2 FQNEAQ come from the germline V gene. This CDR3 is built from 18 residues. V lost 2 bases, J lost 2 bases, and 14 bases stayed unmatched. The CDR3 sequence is CASSLSAGGGSRAYEQYF. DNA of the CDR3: TGTGCCAGCAGCTTATCGGCGGGGGGCGGGTCCAGAGCCTACGAGCAGTACTTC.

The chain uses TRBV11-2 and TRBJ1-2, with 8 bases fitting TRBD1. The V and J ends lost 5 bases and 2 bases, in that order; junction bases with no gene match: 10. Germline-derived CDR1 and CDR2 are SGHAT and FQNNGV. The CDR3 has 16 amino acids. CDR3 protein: CASSPLPDRENYGYTF. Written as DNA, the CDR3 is TGTGCCAGCAGCCCACTTCCGGACAGGGAGAACTATGGCTACACCTTC.

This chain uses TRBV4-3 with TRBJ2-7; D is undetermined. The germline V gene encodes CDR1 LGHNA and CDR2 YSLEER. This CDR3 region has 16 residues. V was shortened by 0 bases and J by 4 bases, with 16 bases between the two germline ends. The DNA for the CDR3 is TGCGCCAGCAGCCAAGACGGTCATGGGCAGGATTACGAGCAGTACTTC. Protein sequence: CASSQDGHGQDYEQYF.

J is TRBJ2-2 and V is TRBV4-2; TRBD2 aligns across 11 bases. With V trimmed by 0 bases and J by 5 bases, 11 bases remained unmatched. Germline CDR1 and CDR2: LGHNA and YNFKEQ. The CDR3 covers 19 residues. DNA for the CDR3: TGTGCCAGCAGCCAAGAAGGAGGGTCAACTAGCGGGAGAACCGGGGAGCTGTTTTTT. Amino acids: CASSQEGGSTSGRTGELFF.

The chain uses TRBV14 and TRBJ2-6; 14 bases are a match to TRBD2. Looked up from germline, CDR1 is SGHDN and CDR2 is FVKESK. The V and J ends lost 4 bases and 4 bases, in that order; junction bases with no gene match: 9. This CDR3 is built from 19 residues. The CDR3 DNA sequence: TGTGCCAGCAGCCCGGGACTAGCGGGAGAGTTAGGGGGGGCCAACGTCCTGACTTTC. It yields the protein CASSPGLAGELGGANVLTF.

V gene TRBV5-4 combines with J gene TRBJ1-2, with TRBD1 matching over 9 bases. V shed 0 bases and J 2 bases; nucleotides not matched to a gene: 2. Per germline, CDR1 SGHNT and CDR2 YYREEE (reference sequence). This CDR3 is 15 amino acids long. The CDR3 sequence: CASSLEGTGNYGYTF. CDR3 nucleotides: TGTGCCAGCAGCTTGGAAGGGACAGGGAACTATGGCTACACCTTC. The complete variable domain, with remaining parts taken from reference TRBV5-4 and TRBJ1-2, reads ETGVTQSPTHLIKTRGQQVTLRCSSQSGHNTVSWYQQALGQGPQFIFQYYREEENGRGNFPPRFSGLQFPNYSSELNVNALELDDSALYLCASSLEGTGNYGYTFGSGTRLTVV.

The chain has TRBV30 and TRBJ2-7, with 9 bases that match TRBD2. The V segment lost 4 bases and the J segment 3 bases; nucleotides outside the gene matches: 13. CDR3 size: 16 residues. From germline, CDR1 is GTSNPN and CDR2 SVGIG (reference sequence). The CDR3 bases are TGTGCCTGGAAGCGCGCCCTAGCGGGGACACGCTACGAGCAGTACTTC. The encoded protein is CAWKRALAGTRYEQYF.

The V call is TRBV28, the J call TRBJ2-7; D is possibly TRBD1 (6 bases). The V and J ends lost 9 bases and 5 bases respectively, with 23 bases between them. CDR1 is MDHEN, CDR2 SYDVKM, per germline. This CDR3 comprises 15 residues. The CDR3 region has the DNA TGTGCCAGGGCCCTACAGGGTGTGACGATTAACGAGCAGTACTTC. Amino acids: CARALQGVTINEQYF.

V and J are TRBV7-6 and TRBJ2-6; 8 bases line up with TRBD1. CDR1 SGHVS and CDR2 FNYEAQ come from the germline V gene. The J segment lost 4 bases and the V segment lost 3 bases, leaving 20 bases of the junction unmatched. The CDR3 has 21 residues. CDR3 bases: TGTGCCAGCAGCTTGGTCGATCTTCCTCTCCAGGGGGCGTGGGGGGCCAACGTCCTGACTTTC. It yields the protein CASSLVDLPLQGAWGANVLTF.

The CDR3 sequence is CASSKTTGTGYTF. Here the CDR3 DNA reads TGTGCCAGCAGCAAGACGACAGGGACTGGCTACACCTTC. The rearrangement uses TRBV7-2 and TRBJ1-2; TRBD1 matches at 7 bases. Germline CDR1 and CDR2: SGHTA and FQGNSA. This CDR3 spans 13 amino acids. Germline trimming cut 5 bases from V and 7 bases from J; bases unmatched to any gene: 7.

In DNA form, the CDR3 reads TGTGCCTGGAGTCCCGAGGATACCCTCCGCTATGGCTACACCTTC. It specifies CAWSPEDTLRYGYTF. V and J are TRBV30 and TRBJ1-2, with no clear D. The CDR3 is 15 amino acids. Trimming removed 2 bases at V and 4 bases at J, with 17 bases between. Germline loops: CDR1 GTSNPN, CDR2 SVGIG (reference sequence). Drawing the rest from reference TRBV30 and TRBJ1-2, the complete variable domain is SQTIHQWPATLVQPVGSPLSLECTVEGTSNPNLYWYRQAAGRGLQLLFYSVGIGQISSEVPQNLSASRPQDRQFILSSKKLLLSDSGFYLCAWSPEDTLRYGYTFGSGTRLTVV.

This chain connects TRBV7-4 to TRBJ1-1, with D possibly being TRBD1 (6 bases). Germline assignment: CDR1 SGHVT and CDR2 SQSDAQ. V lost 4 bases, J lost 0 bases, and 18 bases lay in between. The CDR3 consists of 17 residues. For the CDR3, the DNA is TGTGCCAGCAGCTCCCTCGGACAGAAGAGCATGAACACTGAAGCTTTCTTT. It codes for CASSSLGQKSMNTEAFF.

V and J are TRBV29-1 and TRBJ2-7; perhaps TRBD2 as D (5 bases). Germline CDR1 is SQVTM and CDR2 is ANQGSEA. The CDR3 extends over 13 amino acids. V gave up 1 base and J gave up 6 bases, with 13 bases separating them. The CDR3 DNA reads TGCAGCGTTGAAGGGACTGGTCGGGGCGAGCAGTACTTC. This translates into CSVEGTGRGEQYF.

The CDR3: CAWKYGGTHEQYF. The CDR3 nucleotides are TGTGCCTGGAAGTATGGGGGCACCCACGAGCAGTACTTC. The chain is built from TRBV30 and TRBJ2-5, with TRBD1 as a possible D gene (6 bases). The closer fit of TRBJ2-7 to the DNA end suggests the J call may be wrong. This CDR3 contains 13 residues. CDR1 and CDR2 from the germline V gene are GTSNPN and SVGIG (reference sequence).

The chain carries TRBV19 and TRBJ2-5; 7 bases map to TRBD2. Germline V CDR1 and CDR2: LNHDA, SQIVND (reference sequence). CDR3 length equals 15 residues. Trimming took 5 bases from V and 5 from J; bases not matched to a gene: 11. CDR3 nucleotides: TGTGCCAGTAGTCCCTATCGCGGGAGTGTGGAGACCCAGTACTTC. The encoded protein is CASSPYRGSVETQYF.

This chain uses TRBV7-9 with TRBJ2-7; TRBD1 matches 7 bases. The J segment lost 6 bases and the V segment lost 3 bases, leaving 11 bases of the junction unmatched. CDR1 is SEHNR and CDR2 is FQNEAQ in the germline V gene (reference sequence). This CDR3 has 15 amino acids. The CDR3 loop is CASSLGSRQGPEQYF. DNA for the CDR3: TGTGCCAGCAGCTTGGGGAGTAGACAGGGCCCCGAGCAGTACTTC.

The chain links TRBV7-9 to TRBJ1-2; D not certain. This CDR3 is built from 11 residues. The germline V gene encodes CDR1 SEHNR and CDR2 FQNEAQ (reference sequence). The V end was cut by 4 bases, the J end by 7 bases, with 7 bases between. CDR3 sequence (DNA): TGTGCCAGCAGCTCGACTCGTGGCTACACCTTC. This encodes CASSSTRGYTF.

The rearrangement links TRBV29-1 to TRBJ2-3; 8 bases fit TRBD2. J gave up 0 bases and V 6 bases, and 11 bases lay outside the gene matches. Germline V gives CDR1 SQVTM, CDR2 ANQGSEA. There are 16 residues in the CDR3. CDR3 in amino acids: CSVGASGYSSTDTQYF. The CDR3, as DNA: TGCAGCGTGGGGGCTAGCGGGTACTCTAGCACAGATACGCAGTATTTT.

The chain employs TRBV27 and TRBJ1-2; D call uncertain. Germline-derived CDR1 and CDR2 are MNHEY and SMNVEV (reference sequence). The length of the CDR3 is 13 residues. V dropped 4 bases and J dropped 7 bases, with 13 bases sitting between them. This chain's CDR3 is CASSSRKAGGYTF. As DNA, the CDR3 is TGTGCCAGCAGTTCAAGGAAGGCGGGTGGCTACACCTTC.

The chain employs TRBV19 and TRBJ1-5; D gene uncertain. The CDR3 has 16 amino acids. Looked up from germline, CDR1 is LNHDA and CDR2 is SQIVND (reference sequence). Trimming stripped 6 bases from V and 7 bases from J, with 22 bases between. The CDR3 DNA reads TGTGCCAGTAGGCCGACCGAGTCCTGCCGGCGGCAGCCCCAGCATTTT. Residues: CASRPTESCRRQPQHF. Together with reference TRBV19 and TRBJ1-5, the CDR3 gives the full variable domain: DGGITQSPKYLFRKEGQNVTLSCEQNLNHDAMYWYRQDPGQGLRLIYYSQIVNDFQKGDIAEGYSVSREKKESFPLTVTSAQKNPTAFYLCASRPTESCRRQPQHFGDGTRLSIL.

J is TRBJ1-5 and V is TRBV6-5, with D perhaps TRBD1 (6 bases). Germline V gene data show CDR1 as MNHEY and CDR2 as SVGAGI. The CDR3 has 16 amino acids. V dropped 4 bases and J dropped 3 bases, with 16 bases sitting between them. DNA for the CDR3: TGTGCCAGCAGTTCTGACCGACAGGAACTCAATCAGCCCCAGCATTTT. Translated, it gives CASSSDRQELNQPQHF.